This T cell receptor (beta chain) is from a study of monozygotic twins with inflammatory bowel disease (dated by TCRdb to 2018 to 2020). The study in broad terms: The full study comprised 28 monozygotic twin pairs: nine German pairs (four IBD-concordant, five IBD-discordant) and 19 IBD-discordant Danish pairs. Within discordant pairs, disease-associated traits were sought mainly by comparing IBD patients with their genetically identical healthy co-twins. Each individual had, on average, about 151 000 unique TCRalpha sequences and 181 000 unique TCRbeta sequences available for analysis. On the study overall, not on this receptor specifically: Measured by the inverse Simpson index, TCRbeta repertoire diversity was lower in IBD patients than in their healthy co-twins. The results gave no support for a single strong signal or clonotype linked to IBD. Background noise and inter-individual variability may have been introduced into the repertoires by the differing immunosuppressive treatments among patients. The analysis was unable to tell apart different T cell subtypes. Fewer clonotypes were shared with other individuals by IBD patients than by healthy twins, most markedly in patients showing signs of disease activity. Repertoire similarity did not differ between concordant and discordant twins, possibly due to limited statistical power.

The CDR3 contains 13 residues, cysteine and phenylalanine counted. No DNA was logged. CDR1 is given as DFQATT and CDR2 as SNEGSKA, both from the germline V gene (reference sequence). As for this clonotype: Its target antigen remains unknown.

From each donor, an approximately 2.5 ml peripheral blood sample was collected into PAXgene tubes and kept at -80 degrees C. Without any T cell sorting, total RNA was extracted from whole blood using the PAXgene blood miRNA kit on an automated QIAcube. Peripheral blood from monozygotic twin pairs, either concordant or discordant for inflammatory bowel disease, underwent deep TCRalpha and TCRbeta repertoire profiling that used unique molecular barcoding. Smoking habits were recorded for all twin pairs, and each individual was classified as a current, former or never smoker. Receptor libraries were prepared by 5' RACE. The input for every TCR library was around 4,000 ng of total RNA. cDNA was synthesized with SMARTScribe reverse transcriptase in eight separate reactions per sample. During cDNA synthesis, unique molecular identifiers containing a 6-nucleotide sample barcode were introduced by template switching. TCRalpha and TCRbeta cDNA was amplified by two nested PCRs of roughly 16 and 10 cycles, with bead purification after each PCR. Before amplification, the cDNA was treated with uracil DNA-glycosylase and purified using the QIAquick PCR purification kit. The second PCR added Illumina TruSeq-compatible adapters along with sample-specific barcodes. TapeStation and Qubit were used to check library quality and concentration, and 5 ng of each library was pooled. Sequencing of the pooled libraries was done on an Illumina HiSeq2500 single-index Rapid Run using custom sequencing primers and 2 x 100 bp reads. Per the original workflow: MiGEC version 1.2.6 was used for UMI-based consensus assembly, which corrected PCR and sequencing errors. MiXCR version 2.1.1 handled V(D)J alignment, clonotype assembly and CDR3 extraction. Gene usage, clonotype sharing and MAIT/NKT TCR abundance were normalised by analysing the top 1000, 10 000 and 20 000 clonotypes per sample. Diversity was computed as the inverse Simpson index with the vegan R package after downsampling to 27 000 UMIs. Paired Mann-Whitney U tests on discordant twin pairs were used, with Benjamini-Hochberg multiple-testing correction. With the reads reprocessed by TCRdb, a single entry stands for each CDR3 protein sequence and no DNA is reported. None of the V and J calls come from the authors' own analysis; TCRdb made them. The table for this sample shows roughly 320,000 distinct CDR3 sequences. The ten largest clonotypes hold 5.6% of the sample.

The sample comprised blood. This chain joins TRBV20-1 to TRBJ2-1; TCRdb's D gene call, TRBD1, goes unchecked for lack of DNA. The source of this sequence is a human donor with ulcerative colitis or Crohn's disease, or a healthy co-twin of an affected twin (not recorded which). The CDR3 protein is CSASTFKGSEQFF.